The clone carrying this TCR beta chain was counted only a few times. Antigen: not known. With 7 bases removed from V and 1 base from J, the gap between germline ends came to 13 bases. This CDR3 spans 13 amino acids. Germline V gene data show CDR1 as SQVTM and CDR2 as ANQGSEA. UMIs and sample barcodes were carried by the TCR alpha and TCR beta cDNA libraries that 5'RACE produced using constant-segment primers. TCRdb independently ran MiXCR on the 5' RACE reads; one entry per CDR3 protein. The repertoire holds about 560,000 distinct CDR3 sequences, with about 18% as singletons. This specimen comes from a study of T-cell memory formation after mild COVID-19. Whole-study findings and limits: CD4+ contracting clones were mainly CM and EM; CD8+ ones, EMRA. Pre-infection memory already had some responding clones, implying cross-reactive memory joined.

The rearrangement links TRBV29-1 to TRBJ1-1; D might be TRBD1 (6 bases). The TCR originated in an adult woman who had mild COVID-19 (a few samples of this study predate the infection). Cell type and time point are not known. The sample taken for sequencing was PBMCs or a T cell subset sorted from them (not recorded which). The CDR3 DNA reads TGCAGCGCTTTGGGGGCAGGGAACACTGAAGCTTTCTTT. It specifies CSALGAGNTEAFF. Drawing the rest from reference TRBV29-1 and TRBJ1-1, the complete variable domain is SAVISQKPSRDICQRGTSLTIQCQVDSQVTMMFWYRQQPGQSLTLIATANQGSEATYESGFVIDKFPISRPNLTFSTLTVSNMSPEDSSIYLCSALGAGNTEAFFGQGTRLTVV.